At least ten counts were recorded for the clone carrying this T cell receptor (beta chain). Its cognate antigen is unknown. The sample originates from a study of early T cells in non-severe SARS-CoV-2 infection. Study details: Bulk RNA isolated from unsorted whole blood underwent sequencing; chains were not paired.

The germline V gene has CDR1 SGHAT and CDR2 FQNNGV. There are 13 residues in the CDR3. V was clipped by 5 bases and J by 0 bases, with 8 bases between them. Findings and caveats of the study: There was a bias toward anti-spike CD8 responses in VDJdb matching, which missed private and CD4 specificities.

The library protocol tagged individual cDNA molecules with unique molecular identifiers. TCRdb ran MiXCR on the 5' RACE reads and lists one entry per CDR3 protein. The sample holds tens of thousands of distinct CDR3 sequences, 10% to 15% seen once. The sequence was obtained from an adult who was a healthcare worker with PCR-confirmed SARS-CoV-2 infection or an uninfected control (not recorded which). The chain employs TRBV11-2 and TRBJ2-7; possible D gene TRBD1, 7 bases. The sample was whole blood. Here the CDR3 reads CASSQGGSYEQYF. DNA for the CDR3: TGTGCCAGCAGCCAGGGGGGCTCCTACGAGCAGTACTTC.